The clone carrying this T cell receptor (beta chain) was observed at least ten times. This record belongs to a study of CD8 T cells in ankylosing spondylitis. In germline, CDR1 is LNHDA, CDR2 SQIVND (reference sequence). CDR3 length: 16 amino acids. The V end was cut by 4 bases, the J end by 0 bases, with 10 bases between. TCRdb fed the 5' RACE reads into MiXCR, producing one record per CDR3 protein. The sample has around 210,000 distinct CDR3 sequences, 7.5% to 9.5% seen once. The gene calls are TRBV19 and TRBJ2-6; D possibly corresponds to TRBD1 (6 bases). The TCR sequence derives from a female donor with ankylosing spondylitis or in good health (not recorded which). Sample: blood, either unsorted or a sorted T cell fraction (not recorded which). As DNA, the CDR3 is TGTGCCAGTAGTACCCGGACAGCCTCTGGGGCCAACGTCCTGACTTTC. Translation: CASSTRTASGANVLTF.